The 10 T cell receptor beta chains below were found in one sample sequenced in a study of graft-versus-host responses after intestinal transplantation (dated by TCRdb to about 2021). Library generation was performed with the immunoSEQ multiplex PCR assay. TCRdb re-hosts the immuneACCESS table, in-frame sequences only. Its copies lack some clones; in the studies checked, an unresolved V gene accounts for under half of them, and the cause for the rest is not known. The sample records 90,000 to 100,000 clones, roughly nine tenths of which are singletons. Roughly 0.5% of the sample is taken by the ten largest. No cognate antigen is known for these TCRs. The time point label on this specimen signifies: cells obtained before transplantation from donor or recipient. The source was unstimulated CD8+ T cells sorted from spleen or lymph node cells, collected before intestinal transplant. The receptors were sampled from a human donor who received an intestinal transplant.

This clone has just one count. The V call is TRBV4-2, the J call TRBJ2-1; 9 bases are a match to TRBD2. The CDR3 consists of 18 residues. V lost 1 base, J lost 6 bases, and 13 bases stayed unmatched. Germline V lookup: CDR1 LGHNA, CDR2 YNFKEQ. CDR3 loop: CASSQVLTPGLAVNEQFF. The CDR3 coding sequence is TGTGCCAGCAGCCAAGTTCTCACACCGGGACTAGCAGTCAATGAGCAGTTCTTC.

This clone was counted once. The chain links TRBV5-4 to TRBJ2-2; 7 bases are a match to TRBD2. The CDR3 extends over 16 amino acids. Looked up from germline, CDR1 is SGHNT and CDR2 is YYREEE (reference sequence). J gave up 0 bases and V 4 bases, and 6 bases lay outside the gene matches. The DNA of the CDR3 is TGTGCCAGCAGCACCTCAGCGGGGTCGAACACCGGGGAGCTGTTTTTT. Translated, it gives CASSTSAGSNTGELFF.

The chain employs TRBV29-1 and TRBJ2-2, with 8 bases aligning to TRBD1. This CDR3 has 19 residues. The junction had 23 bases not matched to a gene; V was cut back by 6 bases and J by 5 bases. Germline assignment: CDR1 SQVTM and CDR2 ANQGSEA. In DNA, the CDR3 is TGCAGCGTCCGGTTGAGGTGGGACAGGACTGATGGCACAACCGGGGAGCTGTTTTTT. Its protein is CSVRLRWDRTDGTTGELFF.

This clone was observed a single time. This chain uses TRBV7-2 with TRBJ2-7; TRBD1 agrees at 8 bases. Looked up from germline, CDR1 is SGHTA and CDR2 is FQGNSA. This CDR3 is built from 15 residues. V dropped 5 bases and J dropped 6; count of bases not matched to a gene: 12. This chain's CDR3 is CASSLRGQGWGEQYF. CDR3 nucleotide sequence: TGTGCCAGCAGCCTACGAGGACAGGGATGGGGCGAGCAGTACTTC. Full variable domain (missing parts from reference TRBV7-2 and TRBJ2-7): GAGVSQSPSNKVTEKGKDVELRCDPISGHTALYWYRQSLGQGLEFLIYFQGNSAPDKSGLPSDRFSAERTGGSVSTLTIQRTQQEDSAVYLCASSLRGQGWGEQYFGPGTRLTVT.

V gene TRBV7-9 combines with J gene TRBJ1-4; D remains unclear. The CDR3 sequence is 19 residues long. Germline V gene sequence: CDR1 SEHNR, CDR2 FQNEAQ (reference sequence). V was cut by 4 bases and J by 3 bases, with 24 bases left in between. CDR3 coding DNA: TGTGCCAGCAGCTGGCAGGAGGCAGGTTTCTTTCTGGCTAATGAAAAACTGTTTTTT. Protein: CASSWQEAGFFLANEKLFF.

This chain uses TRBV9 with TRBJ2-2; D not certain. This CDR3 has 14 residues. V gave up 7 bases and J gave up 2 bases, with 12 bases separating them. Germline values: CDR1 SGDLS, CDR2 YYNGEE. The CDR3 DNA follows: TGTGCCAGCCGTCCCTCTAAAAACACCGGGGAGCTGTTTTTT. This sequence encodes CASRPSKNTGELFF.

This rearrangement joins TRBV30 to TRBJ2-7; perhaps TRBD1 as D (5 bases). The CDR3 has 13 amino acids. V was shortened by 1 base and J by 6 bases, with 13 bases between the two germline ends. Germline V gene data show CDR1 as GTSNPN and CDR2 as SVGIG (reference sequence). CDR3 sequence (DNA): TGTGCCTGGAGTGAGGGGATCGCTCGCGAGCAGTACTTC. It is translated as CAWSEGIAREQYF.

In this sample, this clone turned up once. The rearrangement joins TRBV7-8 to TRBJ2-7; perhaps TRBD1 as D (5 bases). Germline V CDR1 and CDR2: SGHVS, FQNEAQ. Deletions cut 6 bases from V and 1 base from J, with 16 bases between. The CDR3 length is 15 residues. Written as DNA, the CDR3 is TGTGCCAGCAGTCGATCGACAGACCCTTCCTACGAGCAGTACTTC. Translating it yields CASSRSTDPSYEQYF.

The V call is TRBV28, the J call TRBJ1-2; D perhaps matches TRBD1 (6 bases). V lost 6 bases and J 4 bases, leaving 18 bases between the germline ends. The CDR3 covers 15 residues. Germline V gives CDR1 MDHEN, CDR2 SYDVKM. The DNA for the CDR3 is TGTGCCAGCAGCCCCCCCCGGACAGTTCCCTATGGCTACACCTTC. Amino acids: CASSPPRTVPYGYTF.

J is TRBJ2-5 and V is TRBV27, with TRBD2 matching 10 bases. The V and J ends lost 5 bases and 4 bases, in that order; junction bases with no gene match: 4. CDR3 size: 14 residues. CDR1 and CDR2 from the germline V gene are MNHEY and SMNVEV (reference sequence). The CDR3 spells CASSGEREGETQYF. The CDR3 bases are TGTGCCAGCAGTGGTGAGCGGGAGGGAGAGACCCAGTACTTC.